This T cell receptor beta chain was sequenced for a study of graft-versus-host responses after intestinal transplantation. Whole-study results and caveats: High graft-versus-host to host-versus-graft clonal ratios were found in allografts of patients who had graft-donor T cell macrochimerism.

A word on this clone: The antigen remains unidentified.

Repertoires were generated with immunoSEQ multiplex PCR, while TCRdb's copy carries only in-frame clones and drops some. The sample consists of approximately 28,000 clones, around 92% of them appearing once. This TCR was recovered from a human patient who received an intestinal transplant, so some T cells may come from the graft donor. Sequences were derived from PBMCs, sampled about 70 days after intestinal transplant.

Here the CDR3 DNA reads TGCGCCAGCAGCCATACACGCTACAATGAGCAGTTCTTC. It specifies CASSHTRYNEQFF. The chain combines TRBV5-1 with TRBJ2-1, with D uncertain. The CDR3 loop spans 13 amino acids. With 4 bases removed from V and 3 bases from J, the gap between germline ends came to 8 bases. Germline V gene lookup returns CDR1 SGHRS and CDR2 YFSETQ.